This TCR beta chain was sequenced during a study of monozygotic twins with inflammatory bowel disease. Study-wide results and caveats: Using the inverse Simpson index, IBD patients had lower TCRbeta diversity than healthy co-twins.

In regard to this clonotype: Antigen: not known.

TCRdb reprocessed the 5' RACE reads, keeping one entry per CDR3 protein, no DNA. This table holds roughly 200,000 distinct CDR3 sequences. Germline V CDR1 and CDR2: ENHRY, SYGVKD. This CDR3 has 14 residues. The chain couples TRBV10-3 to TRBJ2-7; TCRdb's D gene call, TRBD1, goes unchecked for lack of DNA. The specimen sequenced was blood. The sequence derives from a human donor with ulcerative colitis or Crohn's disease, or a healthy co-twin of an affected twin (not recorded which). CDR3 protein: CAIREAGAFSEQYF.